This record covers a single TCR beta chain. Its binding antigen is unknown. Per-base quality was not reported, and no clone a single base away is much larger than it. The data originate from a study of T-cell memory formation after mild COVID-19 (dated by TCRdb to the early 2020s). Context from the whole study: TCR sequence clusters from the two donors were largely donor specific. In a couple of donors, T-cell clones that expanded and contracted after mild COVID-19 were tracked by sequencing TCRalpha and TCRbeta repertoires over time. Two young, previously healthy adult volunteers made up the cohort, one male and one female. The study at large found these results: Clones contracting from day 15 to 85 had balanced CD4/CD8 phenotypes, while a second wave expanding from day 15 to 37 was biased towards CD4+. Some responding clones were detected in pre-infection memory, which suggested that pre-existing cross-reactive memory T cells had joined the SARS-CoV-2 response. Contracting CD4+ clones were found mainly in CM and EM memory subsets, while CD8+ clones were enriched in EMRA. SARS-CoV-2 specificity of the second-wave clones peaking on day 37 was not confirmed. The study included only a couple of mild cases, and larger cohorts that include severe cases with pre-infection samples were judged to be necessary.

PBMCs were isolated by Ficoll-Paque density gradient centrifugation. The sequencer listed for this sample is Illumina NovaSeq 6000. TCRalpha and TCRbeta cDNA libraries were built by 5'RACE with constant-segment primers, adding sample barcodes and unique molecular identifiers. Trizol reagent was used to extract RNA from every sample. Libraries were amplified in two PCR steps, with a second sample barcode and Illumina TruSeq adapters added in the second step. Libraries were sequenced on an Illumina NovaSeq with 2 x 150 bp paired-end reads. The authors' pipeline ran thus. With migec v1.2.7, reads were demultiplexed and then collapsed into UMI-guided consensus sequences. Using mixcr v2.1.11, UMI consensuses were aligned to TRA and TRB V and J templates and then assembled into clonotypes. A clonotype was counted as expanded or contracted only when both edgeR and NoisET called the clonotype significant, with the noise models trained on biological replicates. edgeR calls used a false discovery rate-adjusted p below 0.01 and a log2 fold-change threshold of 1. PCA with hierarchical clustering of max-normalized trajectories of the 1000 most abundant clonotypes was used as exploratory dynamics analysis. Separately sequenced CD4+ and CD8+ repertoires were used to assign the CD4 or CD8 phenotype of responding clones. TCRdb reprocessed the public reads (quality trimming at Q25 with fastp, clone calling with MiXCR) and kept in-frame beta chains. Rows merge per CDR3 protein into single entries with the most common DNA and genes. Clone size and V and J calls follow TCRdb, not the original study. The sample data list about 400,000 distinct CDR3 sequences, and 20% to 30% of these were observed just once. The biggest ten clones account for around 13% of the sample.

Input material: PBMCs or a T cell subset sorted from them (not recorded which). The TCR comes from an adult woman who had mild COVID-19 (a few samples of this study predate the infection). The sample titles of this study are shuffled in the database, so cell type and time point are left out; the donor was told from shared clones.

The nucleotide sequence reads as follows: TGCGCCAGCAGCCTGGCGGCCAACAATGAGCAGTTCTTC. This yields the protein CASSLAANNEQFF. This receptor chain uses TRBV5-1 and TRBJ2-1, with the D gene uncertain. The CDR3 spans 13 residues, from the cysteine through the phenylalanine. The DNA shown is the 39-base CDR3, in frame from base 1. The germline V gene specifies SGHRS as CDR1 and YFSETQ as CDR2. The trim is 4 bases for V and 5 bases for J, with a gap of 10 bases between the germline ends.